Listed below are T cell receptor beta chains from one sample, sequenced in a study of blood T cell repertoires in COVID-19. Assay used: immunoSEQ multiplex PCR; TCRdb lists only in-frame clones, some missing. Among over 250,000 clones listed, 65% to 90% were seen once. The sequencing sample was made of peripheral blood. These receptor sequences come from a man in his forties or fifties with active or convalescent COVID-19. The CDR3 runs from the conserved cysteine through the conserved F or W. The D gene is left open where the match is weak. Size is stated for part of the rows, as once, few or many counts, or as a class when the clone is expanded.

cdr3_aa,cdr3_nt,clone_size,v_call,j_call,d_call
CASRDSGGSYEQYF,TGTGCCAGCAGGGATAGCGGGGGCTCCTACGAGCAGTACTTC,-,TRBV6-5,TRBJ2-7,TRBD2
CASSPTGYEQYF,TGTGCCAGCAGCCCGACAGGGTACGAGCAGTACTTC,-,TRBV9,TRBJ2-7,TRBD1
CASSYRATWGADTQYF,TGTGCCAGCAGTTATCGGGCGACGTGGGGGGCAGATACGCAGTATTTT,-,TRBV6-5,TRBJ2-3,-
CASSLNRDQPQHF,TGTGCCAGCAGCTTGAACAGGGATCAGCCCCAGCATTTT,few,TRBV7-3,TRBJ1-5,-
CAITGSLNSPLHF,TGTGCCATAACCGGGAGCCTTAATTCACCCCTCCACTTT,-,TRBV28,TRBJ1-6,-
CASTPGGLAAYEQYF,TGTGCCAGCACCCCGGGAGGACTAGCGGCCTACGAGCAGTACTTC,-,TRBV6-5,TRBJ2-7,TRBD2
CASSPPGRRGNTEAFF,TGTGCCAGCAGCCCCCCAGGTCGTAGGGGTAACACTGAAGCTTTCTTT,-,TRBV27,TRBJ1-1,-
CASSFDRLAVEQYF,TGTGCCAGCAGCTTCGACAGGTTGGCCGTCGAGCAGTACTTC,-,TRBV11-2,TRBJ2-7,-
CASSIPPSRAAGELFF,TGTGCCAGTAGTATCCCGCCGAGCAGGGCGGCCGGGGAGCTGTTTTTT,few,TRBV19,TRBJ2-2,-
CASSLGAQVRYEQYF,TGTGCCAGCAGCTTAGGGGCGCAGGTCCGCTACGAGCAGTACTTC,-,TRBV7-2,TRBJ2-7,-
CASSFIGGNSSPLHF,TGTGCCAGCAGCTTTATCGGGGGAAACTCCTCACCCCTCCACTTT,once,TRBV5-4,TRBJ1-6,-
CASSRRTDSYEQYF,TGCGCCAGCAGCCGGAGGACGGACTCCTACGAGCAGTACTTC,-,TRBV4-1,TRBJ2-7,-
CAWSPGAGLTDTQYF,TGTGCCTGGAGCCCTGGGGCGGGACTCACAGATACGCAGTATTTT,-,TRBV30,TRBJ2-3,-
CASLGTGDQPQHF,TGTGCCAGCCTAGGGACAGGGGACCAGCCCCAGCATTTT,-,TRBV2,TRBJ1-5,TRBD1
CASSYSFTRRPRGLHF,TGTGCCAGCAGTTACTCGTTTACGCGGCGGCCAAGGGGGCTCCACTTT,-,TRBV6-5,TRBJ1-6,-
CASSSVGQGYYGYTF,TGTGCCAGCAGTTCAGTGGGACAGGGTTACTATGGCTACACCTTC,-,TRBV28,TRBJ1-2,TRBD1
CASSPRERGANVLTF,TGTGCCAGCAGCCCGAGGGAGCGGGGGGCCAACGTCCTGACTTTC,-,TRBV5-5,TRBJ2-6,-
CATSDFLTGIETQYF,TGTGCCACCAGTGATTTCCTGACAGGGATAGAGACCCAGTACTTC,-,TRBV24-1,TRBJ2-5,TRBD1
CASSPGQTYEQYF,TGCGCCAGCAGCCCGGGACAGACCTACGAGCAGTACTTC,-,TRBV5-1,TRBJ2-7,TRBD1
CASSLAGGTGELFF,TGTGCCAGCAGCCTAGCGGGAGGGACCGGGGAGCTGTTTTTT,-,TRBV7-2,TRBJ2-2,TRBD2
CASSPAGLAGDVETQYF,TGTGCCAGCAGCCCCGCGGGACTAGCGGGAGACGTGGAGACCCAGTACTTC,-,TRBV6-2/TRBV6-3,TRBJ2-5,TRBD2
CASSTFGTSGTNEQFF,TGCGCCAGCAGCACATTCGGGACTAGCGGGACCAATGAGCAGTTCTTC,-,TRBV4-1,TRBJ2-1,TRBD2
CASSPGQGSSGANVLTF,TGTGCCAGCAGTCCTGGACAGGGAAGTTCTGGGGCCAACGTCCTGACTTTC,-,TRBV27,TRBJ2-6,TRBD1
CASSQGGRGETQYF,TGTGCCAGCTCTCAAGGGGGACGTGGAGAGACCCAGTACTTC,few,TRBV18,TRBJ2-5,-
CAWSASLAGGPGYYPYF,TGTGCCTGGAGTGCCAGCTTAGCGGGAGGGCCGGGATACTACCCGTACTTC,-,TRBV30,TRBJ2-7,TRBD2
CASSYGTVDSETQYF,TGTGCCAGCAGTTACGGGACAGTCGATTCGGAGACCCAGTACTTC,-,TRBV6-5,TRBJ2-5,TRBD1
CASSVAGASYEQYF,TGTGCCAGCAGTGTAGCGGGGGCCTCCTACGAGCAGTACTTC,medium-sized,TRBV7-9,TRBJ2-7,TRBD2
CASSSPAIYSNQPQHF,TGTGCCAGCAGTTCACCCGCTATTTATAGCAATCAGCCCCAGCATTTT,-,TRBV6-6,TRBJ1-5,-
CASSRSSGRASGNEQFF,TGTGCCAGCAGCCGAAGTAGCGGGAGGGCCAGTGGGAATGAGCAGTTCTTC,-,TRBV7-3,TRBJ2-1,TRBD2
CASRRGLAGGIDTQYF,TGTGCCAGCAGGCGGGGACTAGCGGGGGGAATAGATACGCAGTATTTT,-,TRBV2,TRBJ2-3,TRBD2
CASSQEGRRGYTF,TGTGCCAGCAGCCAAGAGGGGCGTAGGGGCTACACCTTC,-,TRBV3-1/TRBV3-2,TRBJ1-2,-
CASSLRDSLQETQYF,TGTGCCAGCAGCCTCCGGGACAGCCTGCAAGAGACCCAGTACTTC,-,TRBV7-9,TRBJ2-5,TRBD1
CASSPASVLANTGELFF,TGTGCCAGCAGTCCCGCGTCCGTTCTTGCGAACACCGGGGAGCTGTTTTTT,-,TRBV7-3,TRBJ2-2,-
CASSLREQFF,TGTGCCAGCAGCCTCCGTGAGCAGTTCTTC,-,TRBV7-2,TRBJ2-1,-
CASSVSYGRGVTEAFF,TGTGCCAGCAGCGTTAGTTATGGGCGGGGGGTAACTGAAGCTTTCTTT,-,TRBV9,TRBJ1-1,-
CASSPRTLKTAGETQYF,TGCGCCAGCAGCCCCCGAACTTTGAAAACCGCCGGAGAGACCCAGTACTTC,-,TRBV4-1,TRBJ2-5,-
CASGQGGGYTF,TGTGCCAGCGGTCAGGGCGGTGGCTACACCTTC,-,TRBV25-1,TRBJ1-2,-
CASSLAGVAGHGELFF,TGCGCCAGCAGCTTGGCGGGTGTCGCGGGGCACGGGGAGCTGTTTTTT,-,TRBV5-1,TRBJ2-2,-
CSGGGRASVNEQFF,TGCAGCGGAGGCGGGAGGGCCTCCGTAAATGAGCAGTTCTTC,-,TRBV29-1,TRBJ2-1,TRBD2
CASSLTYLWGREGQETQYF,TGTGCCAGCAGCCTAACTTATCTCTGGGGGCGGGAGGGGCAAGAGACCCAGTACTTC,-,TRBV28,TRBJ2-5,TRBD2
CASSLTRNTGELFF,TGTGCCAGCAGTTTGACTCGGAACACCGGGGAGCTGTTTTTT,-,TRBV28,TRBJ2-2,-